The rows below give T cell receptor beta chains drawn from one sample of a study of blood T cell repertoires in COVID-19. TCRdb's copy holds only in-frame clones and misses some; the assay was immunoSEQ multiplex PCR. The profile shows 150,000 to 200,000 clones, approximately 88% of them singletons. Sequencing was carried out using peripheral blood. These receptors were obtained from a woman of 80 years or more with active or convalescent COVID-19. Each CDR3 is given with its conserved first and last residue. The D gene is left open where the match is weak. Size tells how often a clone was seen (once, few, many) or the class of an expanded clone, and some rows leave it out.

cdr3_aa	cdr3_nt	v_call	j_call	d_call	clone_size
CASTTAGGDGYTF	TGTGCCAGCACCACCGCAGGGGGAGATGGCTACACCTTC	TRBV27	TRBJ1-2	TRBD1	few
CASRPNAGGTEAFF	TGTGCCAGCAGACCAAATGCGGGTGGCACTGAAGCTTTCTTT	TRBV7-9	TRBJ1-1	NA	few
CSVDHSGFF	TGCAGCGTTGATCATTCCGGGTTCTTC	TRBV29-1	TRBJ2-1	NA	NA
CASSFAGGLNGYTF	TGTGCCAGCAGTTTCGCCGGAGGCTTGAATGGCTACACCTTC	TRBV27	TRBJ1-2	NA	NA
CASSPRTAKDTEAFF	TGTGCCAGCAGCCCCAGGACAGCTAAGGACACTGAAGCTTTCTTT	TRBV7-9	TRBJ1-1	NA	NA
CASSESRQRGSPLHF	TGTGCCAGCAGTGAATCAAGGCAAAGGGGTTCACCCCTCCACTTT	TRBV2	TRBJ1-6	NA	NA
CASSSGQSIYGYTF	TGTGCCAGCAGCTCGGGACAGTCTATCTATGGCTACACCTTC	TRBV6-5	TRBJ1-2	TRBD1	NA
CASRPDRARNTIYF	TGTGCCAGCAGGCCGGACAGGGCGCGGAACACCATATATTTT	TRBV6-5	TRBJ1-3	TRBD1	few
CASSRQRGYEQYF	TGTGCCAGCAGCCGACAGCGGGGCTACGAGCAGTACTTC	TRBV6-5	TRBJ2-7	TRBD2	once
CASSSQGNSPLHF	TGTGCCAGCAGTTCGCAGGGCAATTCACCCCTCCACTTT	TRBV27	TRBJ1-6	NA	few
CSVRDRGINSPLHF	TGCAGCGTTCGGGACAGGGGGATTAATTCACCCCTCCACTTT	TRBV29-1	TRBJ1-6	TRBD1	NA
CASSPGQFYEQYF	TGCGCCAGCAGCCCGGGACAGTTCTACGAGCAGTACTTC	TRBV4-3	TRBJ2-7	TRBD1	NA
CASSLFGTDNSPLHF	TGTGCCAGCAGCCTATTCGGGACTGATAATTCACCCCTCCACTTT	TRBV5-6	TRBJ1-6	NA	NA
CASSFREFEAFF	TGTGCCAGCAGTTTCCGGGAGTTTGAAGCTTTCTTT	TRBV12-3/TRBV12-4	TRBJ1-1	NA	NA
CASSHGQGETQYF	TGCGCCAGCAGCCACGGACAGGGAGAGACCCAGTACTTC	TRBV4-1	TRBJ2-5	TRBD1	NA
CASTPRPGDTQYF	TGCGCCAGCACCCCGCGGCCCGGAGATACGCAGTATTTT	TRBV5-1	TRBJ2-3	NA	NA
CASSAPGTGDRGSYGYTF	TGTGCCAGCAGCGCACCCGGGACAGGGGATCGTGGGAGCTATGGCTACACCTTC	TRBV7-2	TRBJ1-2	TRBD1	NA
CASSFIQEPYEQYF	TGTGCCAGCAGCTTCATACAGGAACCCTACGAGCAGTACTTC	TRBV7-3	TRBJ2-7	NA	NA
CASSFTTGRRTEAFF	TGTGCCAGCAGCTTTACGACAGGGAGAAGGACTGAAGCTTTCTTT	TRBV7-9	TRBJ1-1	TRBD1	NA
CASRILLNTEAFF	TGTGCCAGCAGAATTTTACTAAACACTGAAGCTTTCTTT	TRBV2	TRBJ1-1	NA	NA
CASTTGPTDTQYF	TGTGCCAGCACTACAGGGCCCACAGATACGCAGTATTTT	TRBV28	TRBJ2-3	NA	NA
CASSKARSGEVEKLFF	TGTGCCAGCAGCAAAGCGCGGTCAGGGGAAGTAGAAAAACTGTTTTTT	TRBV21-1	TRBJ1-4	NA	once
CASSFSATGNEQFF	TGCGCCAGCAGCTTCAGCGCAACTGGCAATGAGCAGTTCTTC	TRBV5-1	TRBJ2-1	NA	NA
CASLRRQGRETQYF	TGTGCCAGCTTACGTAGACAGGGGAGAGAGACCCAGTACTTC	TRBV13	TRBJ2-5	TRBD1	NA
CASWSGTIGNTIYF	TGTGCCAGCTGGTCGGGGACAATCGGAAACACCATATATTTT	TRBV18	TRBJ1-3	NA	NA
CASSTGQGANYGYTF	TGTGCCAGCAGCACCGGACAGGGTGCGAACTATGGCTACACCTTC	TRBV7-2	TRBJ1-2	TRBD1	NA
CASSLPQSGYGSTF	TGCGCCAGCAGCTTGCCCCAGAGTGGCTATGGGAGTACCTTC	TRBV5-1	TRBJ1-2	NA	NA
CAITPTSGGRETGELFF	TGTGCCATCACCCCCACTAGCGGGGGGCGGGAAACCGGGGAGCTGTTTTTT	TRBV10-3	TRBJ2-2	TRBD2	NA
CASSLSTGATEAFF	TGTGCCAGCAGCCTCTCGACAGGGGCCACTGAAGCTTTCTTT	TRBV9	TRBJ1-1	TRBD1	NA
CASSQQRGGRETQYF	TGTGCCAGTAGTCAACAGCGGGGGGGCCGAGAGACCCAGTACTTC	TRBV19	TRBJ2-5	TRBD2	NA
CASSEGQVNTEAFF	TGCGCCAGCAGTGAGGGACAGGTGAACACTGAAGCTTTCTTT	TRBV10-2	TRBJ1-1	TRBD1	NA
CASRRDSLGGYTF	TGTGCCAGCAGACGAGACAGTTTAGGGGGCTACACCTTC	TRBV27	TRBJ1-2	NA	NA
CASSQSGAGLYGYTF	TGTGCCAGCAGCCAATCAGGGGCTGGCTTATATGGCTACACCTTC	TRBV3-1/TRBV3-2	TRBJ1-2	NA	once
CASSLRDRETLEAFF	TGTGCCAGCAGCTTAAGGGACAGGGAAACTCTGGAAGCTTTCTTT	TRBV7-9	TRBJ1-1	TRBD1	NA
CASSPLDRWGSPLHF	TGTGCCAGCAGCCCCTTAGACAGGTGGGGTTCACCCCTCCACTTT	TRBV3-1/TRBV3-2	TRBJ1-6	NA	once
CASSLETGTGTSYEQYF	TGTGCCAGCAGCCTCGAAACCGGGACAGGGACGTCCTACGAGCAGTACTTC	TRBV11-3	TRBJ2-7	TRBD1	NA
CASSQRTGQGAPLHF	TGTGCCAGCAGCCAGAGAACGGGACAGGGGGCTCCCCTCCACTTT	TRBV3-1/TRBV3-2	TRBJ1-6	TRBD1	NA
CASSIVGSSGNTIYF	TGTGCCAGTAGTATAGTGGGCAGCTCTGGAAACACCATATATTTT	TRBV19	TRBJ1-3	NA	NA
CAIRGAWTELGYTF	TGTGCCATCAGGGGAGCATGGACGGAACTGGGCTACACCTTC	TRBV10-3	TRBJ1-2	NA	NA
CASSYSNQGAPEAFF	TGTGCCAGCAGTTACTCGAACCAGGGGGCCCCTGAAGCTTTCTTT	TRBV6-2/TRBV6-3	TRBJ1-1	TRBD1	NA
CASSRMGGGGNQPQHF	TGTGCCAGCAGCCGGATGGGAGGGGGAGGCAATCAGCCCCAGCATTTT	TRBV7-2	TRBJ1-5	NA	NA
CASSFLAQGLKDTQYF	NA	TRBV6-2/TRBV6-3	TRBJ2-3	NA	NA
CASSLTAGVQGYTF	TGTGCCAGCAGCTTAACTGCGGGTGTACAGGGCTACACCTTC	TRBV7-2	TRBJ1-2	NA	NA
CASSARTGAGEKLFF	TGTGCCAGCAGTGCCCGGACAGGGGCAGGAGAAAAACTGTTTTTT	TRBV25-1	TRBJ1-4	TRBD1	once
CASSLVSGETQYF	TGTGCCAGCAGCTTAGTAAGCGGGGAGACCCAGTACTTC	TRBV7-2	TRBJ2-5	NA	NA
CASSTTALNTEAFF	TGTGCCAGCAGTACAACAGCACTGAACACTGAAGCTTTCTTT	TRBV6-5	TRBJ1-1	NA	NA
CASSQAASELERYSTDTQYF	TGCGCCAGCAGCCAAGCGGCTAGCGAGCTTGAAAGATATAGCACAGATACGCAGTATTTT	TRBV4-1	TRBJ2-3	NA	NA
CASSVGGDPLHGYTF	TGTGCCAGCAGCGTCGGAGGGGACCCCTTACATGGCTACACCTTC	TRBV9	TRBJ1-2	NA	NA
CASQRQTPNYGYTF	TGTGCCAGCCAACGACAGACTCCTAACTATGGCTACACCTTC	TRBV2	TRBJ1-2	NA	NA
CSASKLAQYF	TGCAGTGCTAGTAAGCTGGCCCAGTACTTC	TRBV20-1	TRBJ2-5	NA	NA
CASREDRGVYNEQFF	TGTGCCAGCAGAGAAGACAGGGGTGTCTACAATGAGCAGTTCTTC	TRBV7-9	TRBJ2-1	TRBD1	NA
CSIQRGGSTDTQYF	TGCAGCATTCAAAGGGGCGGCAGCACAGATACGCAGTATTTT	TRBV29-1	TRBJ2-3	NA	NA
CASSTSTGYRNEQFF	TGTGCCAGCAGCACCTCGACAGGGTATCGGAATGAGCAGTTCTTC	TRBV7-2	TRBJ2-1	TRBD1	few
CASSARGQGEPTDTQYF	TGTGCCAGCAGTGCCCGGGGGCAGGGGGAACCCACAGATACGCAGTATTTT	TRBV6-4	TRBJ2-3	NA	NA